The clone carrying this T cell receptor (beta chain) was observed a few times. The germline V gene has CDR1 SEHNR and CDR2 FQNEAQ (reference sequence). The CDR3 consists of 13 residues. V shed 8 bases and J shed 5 bases, with 15 bases lying between them. These data belong to a study of beta chain features in type 1 diabetes. Every isolated RNA sample was fully reverse transcribed, so sequencing captured expressed TCRB transcripts. Profiled with immunoSEQ multiplex PCR; TCRdb holds only in-frame clones, not every one. The sample holds approximately 250,000 clones; 9% to 10% are singletons and the top ten take 0.034%.

This clonotype was sampled from a woman younger than 30 in good health. Material: naive CD4+ T cells from blood. The rearrangement uses TRBV7-9 and TRBJ2-5; D remains unclear. This CDR3 reads CASQRRSFETQYF. CDR3 coding DNA: TGTGCCAGCCAAAGAAGGAGTTTTGAGACCCAGTACTTC.